One and the same sample provided the 29 T cell receptor beta chains below, sequenced in a study of CD8 T cells in Susac syndrome. Reverse transcription of about 0.45 to 1 ug RNA was performed with random hexamers. TCRdb reanalysed the immunoSEQ multiplex PCR reads using MiXCR and keeps one entry per CDR3 protein. This table has around 190,000 distinct CDR3 sequences, around 95% appearing once. The source material was CD8+ T cells from PBMCs. The receptors were gathered from a human donor with multiple sclerosis.

DNA for the CDR3: TGTGCCTGGAGCCGAGACAGATACTACAATGAGCAGTTCTTC. Amino acids: CAWSRDRYYNEQFF. This sequence joins TRBV30 and TRBJ2-1, with a tentative D call TRBD1 (5 bases). CDR1 is GTSNPN, CDR2 SVGIG, per germline (reference sequence). V was cut by 3 bases and J by 3 bases, with 12 bases left in between. This CDR3 region has 14 residues.

This chain uses TRBV4-1 with TRBJ1-2; D is ambiguous. Per the germline V gene, CDR1 is MGHRA and CDR2 is YSYEKL. The CDR3 is 16 amino acids. Trimming removed 0 bases from V and 2 bases from J, with 13 bases in between. CDR3 DNA: TGCGCCAGCAGCCAAGAAAGAGGGAGATACAACTATGGCTACACCTTC. Its protein product is CASSQERGRYNYGYTF.

This rearrangement joins TRBV12-3 or TRBV12-4 to TRBJ2-1; D remains ambiguous. V dropped 6 bases and J dropped 5 bases, with 11 bases sitting between them. The CDR3 sequence is 13 residues long. CDR3 protein: CASSHGRDNEQFF. The DNA of the CDR3 is TGTGCCAGCAGCCACGGACGGGACAATGAGCAGTTCTTC.

CDR3 loop: CASSLRERDRFNEQFF. CDR3 DNA: TGTGCCAGCAGTTTGAGGGAGCGGGATAGGTTCAATGAGCAGTTCTTC. The V and J genes are TRBV27 and TRBJ2-1; 7 bases are shared with TRBD2. V shed 3 bases and J 6 bases; nucleotides not matched to a gene: 11. This CDR3 is built from 16 residues. CDR1 is MNHEY and CDR2 is SMNVEV in the germline V gene (reference sequence).

The chain uses TRBV7-9 and TRBJ2-7, with D tentatively TRBD1 (5 bases). The CDR3 is 14 residues long. The V end lost 0 bases, the J end lost 1 base, and 7 bases lay between the germline ends. Germline V CDR1 and CDR2: SEHNR, FQNEAQ (reference sequence). The CDR3: CASSLADRSYEQYF. In DNA form, the CDR3 reads TGTGCCAGCAGCTTAGCTGACAGATCCTACGAGCAGTACTTC.

The chain employs TRBV2 and TRBJ2-1; D gene unclear. The CDR3 contains 17 residues. The V and J ends lost 6 bases and 8 bases respectively, with 26 bases between them. Germline lookup yields CDR1 SNHLY and CDR2 FYNNEI. The CDR3 loop is CASSPDIGLASIDEQFF. The CDR3 nucleotides read TGTGCCAGCAGCCCCGATATCGGTTTAGCTAGTATCGATGAGCAGTTCTTC.

J is TRBJ2-5 and V is TRBV12-5; the match to TRBD1 covers 12 bases. The germline CDR1 and CDR2 sequences are LGHNT and FRNRAP. Trimming removed 4 bases from V and 5 bases from J; junction bases left unmatched: 8. The CDR3 extends over 16 amino acids. The CDR3 protein is CASGSVGQGAPETQYF. CDR3 nucleotides: TGTGCTAGTGGTTCCGTGGGACAGGGGGCTCCGGAGACCCAGTACTTC.

The genes are TRBV28 and TRBJ2-5, with a possible D match to TRBD1 (7 bases). Germline V CDR1 and CDR2: MDHEN, SYDVKM. Deletions cut 5 bases from V and 5 bases from J, with 15 bases between. The CDR3 spans 14 residues. The DNA of the CDR3 is TGTGCCAGCAGTGGCCCAGGGGGGTCGGAGACCCAGTACTTC. Amino acid sequence: CASSGPGGSETQYF.

This chain connects TRBV28 to TRBJ2-7; 11 bases agree with TRBD2. CDR1 is MDHEN, CDR2 SYDVKM, per germline. This CDR3 spans 19 amino acids. Losses at the gene ends were 5 bases for V and 3 bases for J; bases not matched to a gene: 18. In DNA form, the CDR3 reads TGTGCCAGCAGTGGTACCGGGACTAGCGGAACGCCATCCATCTACGAGCAGTACTTC. Translation: CASSGTGTSGTPSIYEQYF.

CDR3 protein: CASSPGWTGSTDTQYF. CDR3 sequence (DNA): TGCGCCAGCAGCCCAGGGTGGACAGGCTCGACAGATACGCAGTATTTT. The rearrangement joins TRBV4-1 to TRBJ2-3; 7 bases line up with TRBD1. The CDR3 loop spans 16 amino acids. With 4 bases clipped from V and 3 bases from J, the junction kept 10 bases outside the gene matches. Germline V gene sequence: CDR1 MGHRA, CDR2 YSYEKL.

CDR3 DNA: TGTGCCAGCAGCCCCGGAAATTCTAACTATGGCTACACCTTC. It codes for CASSPGNSNYGYTF. The chain carries TRBV7-9 and TRBJ1-2; no firm D call. Trimming took 5 bases from V and 0 from J, leaving 10 bases between them. Germline CDR1 is SEHNR and CDR2 is FQNEAQ (reference sequence). The CDR3 sequence is 14 residues long.

CDR3 bases: TGCAGCGTTGAATGGGGGGTAGGTTCCCCGGACTGGAAAGAGACCCAGTACTTC. Translated, it gives CSVEWGVGSPDWKETQYF. V gene TRBV29-1 combines with J gene TRBJ2-5, with a weak D call TRBD2 (6 bases). The CDR3 runs to 18 residues. Trimming removed 2 bases from V and 3 bases from J, with 25 bases in between. Per germline, CDR1 SQVTM and CDR2 ANQGSEA. The full variable domain, in which reference TRBV29-1 and TRBJ2-5 provide the parts outside the CDR3, is SAVISQKPSRDICQRGTSLTIQCQVDSQVTMMFWYRQQPGQSLTLIATANQGSEATYESGFVIDKFPISRPNLTFSTLTVSNMSPEDSSIYLCSVEWGVGSPDWKETQYFGPGTRLLVL.

The chain joins TRBV20-1 to TRBJ2-1, with 7 bases aligning to TRBD2. The J segment lost 8 bases and the V segment lost 0 bases, leaving 10 bases of the junction unmatched. This CDR3 spans 15 amino acids. Germline CDR1 reads DFQATT; CDR2 reads SNEGSKA (reference sequence). The CDR3: CSARDLAGAKYEQFF. Here the CDR3 DNA reads TGCAGTGCTAGAGATCTCGCGGGAGCTAAGTATGAGCAGTTCTTC.

The V and J genes are TRBV14 and TRBJ2-7; the D gene is possibly TRBD2 (5 bases). Germline CDR1 is SGHDN and CDR2 is FVKESK. The CDR3 length is 15 residues. Deletions cut 2 bases from V and 2 bases from J, with 13 bases between. The CDR3 nucleotides read TGTGCCAGCAGCCAAACGGGGAGAACAGCCTACGAGCAGTACTTC. It encodes CASSQTGRTAYEQYF. Looking up the rest from reference TRBV14 and TRBJ2-7 gives the full variable domain: EAGVTQFPSHSVIEKGQTVTLRCDPISGHDNLYWYRRVMGKEIKFLLHFVKESKQDESGMPNNRFLAERTGGTYSTLKVQPAELEDSGVYFCASSQTGRTAYEQYFGPGTRLTVT.

A few counts support this clonotype. The rearrangement uses TRBV6-5 and TRBJ1-1; D uncertain. The CDR3 runs 11 residues. Germline lookup yields CDR1 MNHEY and CDR2 SVGAGI. V lost 9 bases to trimming and J lost 0 bases, with 5 bases between them. The CDR3 sequence is CASRLNTEAFF. As DNA, the CDR3 is TGTGCCAGTAGGTTGAACACTGAAGCTTTCTTT.

This clonotype was seen a single time. The chain couples TRBV7-9 to TRBJ2-7; 8 bases align to TRBD1. V was pared by 9 bases and J by 0 bases, with 4 bases of the junction left unmatched. Per the germline V gene, CDR1 is SEHNR and CDR2 is FQNEAQ (reference sequence). The CDR3 sequence is 13 residues long. The DNA for the CDR3 is TGTGCCAGTGACACAGGGGGCTCCTACGAGCAGTACTTC. The encoded protein is CASDTGGSYEQYF.

The chain links TRBV11-2 to TRBJ2-1; D tentatively reads TRBD1 or TRBD2 (5 bases each). Trimming pared 4 bases from V and 10 bases from J, leaving 11 bases between. CDR1 and CDR2 (germline): SGHAT, FQNNGV. The CDR3 length is 12 residues. The CDR3: CASSYGTSEQFF. For the CDR3, the DNA is TGTGCCAGCAGCTATGGGACCTCGGAGCAGTTCTTC.

The chain is built from TRBV2 and TRBJ2-3; 7 bases are shared with TRBD2. Germline V lookup: CDR1 SNHLY, CDR2 FYNNEI. This CDR3 is 15 amino acids long. V was pared by 8 bases and J by 0 bases, with 8 bases of the junction left unmatched. The CDR3 nucleotides are TGTGCCAGCTTGGCGGGAGAGGTGAGCACAGATACGCAGTATTTT. Protein: CASLAGEVSTDTQYF.

The gene calls are TRBV12-3 or TRBV12-4 and TRBJ1-1; D is ambiguous. Trimming removed 7 bases at V and 5 bases at J, with 14 bases between. The CDR3 is made up of 13 amino acids. CDR3 residues: CASIFRRDTEAFF. CDR3 nucleotides: TGTGCCAGCATCTTCAGGAGGGATACTGAAGCTTTCTTT.

The chain employs TRBV9 and TRBJ1-2; D is possibly TRBD1 (5 bases). CDR1 and CDR2 (germline): SGDLS, YYNGEE. Trimming took off 3 bases at V and 5 bases at J, with 14 bases between the two ends. The CDR3 is 14 amino acids. The CDR3 DNA reads TGTGCCAGCAGCGACCGACAGCCTCCGTATGGCTACACCTTC. It specifies CASSDRQPPYGYTF.

The rearrangement uses TRBV9 and TRBJ2-7; no definite D call. Germline CDR1 and CDR2: SGDLS and YYNGEE. Trimming left V 1 base short and J 2 bases short, with 10 bases between. The CDR3 spans 14 residues. CDR3 bases: TGTGCCAGCAGCGTATTTGGTATTCCCTACGAGCAGTACTTC. This translates into CASSVFGIPYEQYF.

The chain has TRBV5-4 and TRBJ2-5, with D hard to call. Trimming took off 7 bases at V and 3 bases at J, with 13 bases between the two ends. There are 13 residues in the CDR3. Germline CDR1 is SGHNT and CDR2 is YYREEE (reference sequence). CDR3 sequence: CASLRQAEETQYF. The CDR3 coding sequence is TGTGCCAGCTTGAGGCAGGCAGAAGAGACCCAGTACTTC. Combining the CDR3 with reference TRBV5-4 and TRBJ2-5 gives the whole variable domain ETGVTQSPTHLIKTRGQQVTLRCSSQSGHNTVSWYQQALGQGPQFIFQYYREEENGRGNFPPRFSGLQFPNYSSELNVNALELDDSALYLCASLRQAEETQYFGPGTRLLVL.

This chain joins TRBV19 and TRBJ2-1, with a possible D match to TRBD2 (6 bases). Trimming pared 5 bases from V and 0 bases from J, leaving 11 bases between. Germline CDR1 is LNHDA and CDR2 is SQIVND (reference sequence). This CDR3 is 15 amino acids long. The CDR3 DNA reads as TGTGCCAGTAGTCCGGCGGGACTCTCCTACAATGAGCAGTTCTTC. Translated, it gives CASSPAGLSYNEQFF.

The CDR3 DNA reads TGTGCCAGCAGTTCCGCGGGCTACAATGAGCAGTTCTTC. Its protein product is CASSSAGYNEQFF. The V gene is TRBV27, the J gene TRBJ2-1; tentatively, D is TRBD2 (5 bases). Between the trimmed V and J ends, which lost 4 bases and 3 bases, there was a span of 7 bases. The CDR3 extends over 13 amino acids. Germline V CDR1 and CDR2: MNHEY, SMNVEV (reference sequence).

As regards this clonotype: The junction and the germline gene differ at one end; a read error may be behind it. The chain couples TRBV6-1 to TRBJ1-1; D unresolved. This CDR3 is built from 13 residues. Germline V CDR1 and CDR2: MNHNS, SASEGT. The CDR3 region has the DNA TGTGCCAGCAGTGAAATTAGGAACACTGAAGCCTTCTTT. Translating gives CASSEIRNTEAFF.

The V and J genes are TRBV12-3 or TRBV12-4 and TRBJ2-7; D is uncertain. The CDR3 extends over 13 amino acids. The V and J ends lost 3 bases and 6 bases respectively, with 12 bases between them. CDR3 in DNA: TGTGCCAGCAGTTTTTCCGGTGGAACCGAGCAGTACTTC. Translated, it gives CASSFSGGTEQYF.

The chain combines TRBV7-9 with TRBJ2-5; D call uncertain. CDR3 length: 13 residues. Trimming took 7 bases from V and 5 from J, leaving 14 bases between them. The germline V gene encodes CDR1 SEHNR and CDR2 FQNEAQ (reference sequence). Here the CDR3 reads CASNDLILETQYF. The CDR3 nucleotides are TGTGCCAGCAACGACCTCATCTTGGAGACCCAGTACTTC.

This clonotype was observed a single time. The chain's CDR3 is CASSNSGYSYEQYF. For the CDR3, the DNA is TGTGCCAGCAGTAATAGCGGGTACTCCTACGAGCAGTACTTC. The rearrangement uses TRBV28 and TRBJ2-7, with TRBD2 matching 7 bases. CDR3 size: 14 residues. The germline gives CDR1 MDHEN, CDR2 SYDVKM. J gave up 0 bases and V 5 bases, and 4 bases lay outside the gene matches.

The chain links TRBV7-9 to TRBJ2-7; D may be TRBD2 (6 bases). Germline assignment: CDR1 SEHNR and CDR2 FQNEAQ (reference sequence). The germline V and J ends were trimmed by 5 bases and 9 bases, with 20 bases remaining between them. The CDR3 length is 14 residues. The CDR3 DNA reads TGTGCCAGCAGCCGAGAGAGCCGGGAGCCGGGGCAGTACTTC. Amino acids: CASSRESREPGQYF.